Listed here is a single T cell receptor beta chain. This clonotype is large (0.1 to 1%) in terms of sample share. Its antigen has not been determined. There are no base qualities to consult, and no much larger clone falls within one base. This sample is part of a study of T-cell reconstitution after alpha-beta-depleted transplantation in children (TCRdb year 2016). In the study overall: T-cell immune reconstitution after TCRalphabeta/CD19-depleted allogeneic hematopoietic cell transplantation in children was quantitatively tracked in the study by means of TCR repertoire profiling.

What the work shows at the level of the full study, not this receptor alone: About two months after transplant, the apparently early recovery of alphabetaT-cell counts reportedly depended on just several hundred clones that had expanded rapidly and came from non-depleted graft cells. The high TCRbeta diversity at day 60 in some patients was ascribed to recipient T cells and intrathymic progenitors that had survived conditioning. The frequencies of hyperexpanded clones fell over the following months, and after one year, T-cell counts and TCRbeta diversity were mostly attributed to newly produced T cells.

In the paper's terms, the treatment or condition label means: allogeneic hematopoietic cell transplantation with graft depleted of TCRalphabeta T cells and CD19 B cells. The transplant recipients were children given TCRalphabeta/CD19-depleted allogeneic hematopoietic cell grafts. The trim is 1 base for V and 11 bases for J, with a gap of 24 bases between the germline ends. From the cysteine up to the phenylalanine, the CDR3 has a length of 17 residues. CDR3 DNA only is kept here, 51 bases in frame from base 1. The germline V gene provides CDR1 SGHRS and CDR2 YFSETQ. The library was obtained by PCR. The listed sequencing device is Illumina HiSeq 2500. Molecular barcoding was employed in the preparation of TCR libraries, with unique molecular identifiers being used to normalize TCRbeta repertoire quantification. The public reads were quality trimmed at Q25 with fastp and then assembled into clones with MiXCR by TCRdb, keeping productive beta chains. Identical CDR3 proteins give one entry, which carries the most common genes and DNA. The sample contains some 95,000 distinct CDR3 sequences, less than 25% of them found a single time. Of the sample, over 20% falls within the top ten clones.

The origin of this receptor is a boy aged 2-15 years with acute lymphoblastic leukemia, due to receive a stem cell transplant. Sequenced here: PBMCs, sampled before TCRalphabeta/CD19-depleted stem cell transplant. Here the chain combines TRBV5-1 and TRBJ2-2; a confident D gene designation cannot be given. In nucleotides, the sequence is TGCGCCAGCAGCTTGTTTTACCCCTCAGACCAACGGAGCGAGCTGTTTTTT. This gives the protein CASSLFYPSDQRSELFF.